These T cell receptor beta chains were read from a single sample in a study of OX40 agonist ivuxolimab in advanced cancers. The protocol was immunoSEQ multiplex PCR, while the TCRdb copy is restricted to in-frame clones and leaves out a portion. The sample includes 30,000 to 40,000 clones, roughly 87% seen only once; the top ten take approximately 26%. Sequenced here: CD4+ or CD8+ T cells sorted from blood, sampled in a trial of the OX40 agonist ivuxolimab. These receptor sequences come from an adult with an advanced solid tumor such as melanoma, head and neck, liver or kidney cancer. Each CDR3 is given with its conserved first and last residue. D genes are given only for firm matches. Size tells how often a clone was seen (once, few, many) or the class of an expanded clone, and some rows leave it out.

D gene: TRBD1; J gene: TRBJ2-7; V gene: TRBV27; clone size: .; CDR3 protein: CASSQGNRGRNEQYF; CDR3 DNA: TGTGCCAGCAGTCAGGGAAACAGGGGACGGAACGAGCAGTACTTC
D gene: TRBD1; J gene: TRBJ1-1; V gene: TRBV5-1; clone size: .; CDR3 protein: CASSLLGTETEAFF; CDR3 DNA: TGCGCCAGCAGCTTGTTGGGGACAGAGACTGAAGCTTTCTTT
D gene: .; J gene: TRBJ2-3; V gene: TRBV9; clone size: once; CDR3 protein: CARRDLAIDTQYF; CDR3 DNA: TGTGCCAGAAGGGACTTGGCAATAGATACGCAGTATTTT
D gene: .; J gene: TRBJ2-7; V gene: TRBV5-1; clone size: .; CDR3 protein: CASSVWGRNYEQYF; CDR3 DNA: TGCGCCAGCAGCGTTTGGGGACGGAATTACGAGCAGTACTTC
D gene: .; J gene: TRBJ2-1; V gene: TRBV19; clone size: .; CDR3 protein: CASSISRYNEQFF; CDR3 DNA: TGTGCCAGTAGTATATCGCGCTACAATGAGCAGTTCTTC
D gene: .; J gene: TRBJ2-3; V gene: TRBV11-1; clone size: .; CDR3 protein: CASTPGGGASTDTQYF; CDR3 DNA: TGTGCCAGCACCCCAGGCGGGGGCGCTAGCACAGATACGCAGTATTTT
D gene: TRBD1; J gene: TRBJ1-1; V gene: TRBV9; clone size: .; CDR3 protein: CASSETGVNTEAFF; CDR3 DNA: TGTGCCAGCAGCGAGACAGGGGTGAACACTGAAGCTTTCTTT
D gene: .; J gene: TRBJ1-6; V gene: TRBV9; clone size: .; CDR3 protein: CASSVDGAGNSPLHF; CDR3 DNA: TGTGCCAGCAGCGTAGATGGGGCGGGTAATTCACCCCTCCACTTT
D gene: TRBD1; J gene: TRBJ2-7; V gene: TRBV4-1; clone size: .; CDR3 protein: CASSQDRGPGFRYEQYF; CDR3 DNA: TGCGCCAGCAGCCAAGATAGGGGGCCAGGATTTCGCTACGAGCAGTACTTC
D gene: .; J gene: TRBJ1-5; V gene: TRBV7-6; clone size: once; CDR3 protein: CASSLFPGTNQPQHF; CDR3 DNA: TGTGCCAGCAGCCTGTTCCCAGGGACCAATCAGCCCCAGCATTTT
D gene: .; J gene: TRBJ2-7; V gene: TRBV20-1; clone size: .; CDR3 protein: CSVLTHEQYF; CDR3 DNA: TGCAGTGTCCTGACCCACGAGCAGTACTTC
D gene: .; J gene: TRBJ2-7; V gene: TRBV27; clone size: few; CDR3 protein: CASSFTSLGEQYF; CDR3 DNA: TGTGCCAGCAGTTTTACGAGTTTGGGCGAGCAGTACTTC
D gene: .; J gene: TRBJ1-1; V gene: TRBV28; clone size: .; CDR3 protein: CASSFTGRGSNTEAFF; CDR3 DNA: TGTGCCAGCAGTTTCACGGGGAGGGGTTCGAACACTGAAGCTTTCTTT
D gene: .; J gene: TRBJ2-1; V gene: TRBV7-8; clone size: .; CDR3 protein: CASIPERSNEQFF; CDR3 DNA: TGTGCCAGCATCCCCGAACGCAGTAATGAGCAGTTCTTC
D gene: .; J gene: TRBJ1-2; V gene: TRBV2; clone size: .; CDR3 protein: CASIEMSPGLPCF; CDR3 DNA: TGTGCCAGCATCGAAATGAGCCCTGGACTCCCTTGCTTC
D gene: .; J gene: TRBJ1-2; V gene: TRBV5-1; clone size: .; CDR3 protein: CASSPGSHNYGYTF; CDR3 DNA: TGCGCCAGCTCCCCGGGTTCCCACAACTATGGCTACACCTTC
D gene: .; J gene: TRBJ2-7; V gene: TRBV5-5; clone size: few; CDR3 protein: CASSSDGYEQYF; CDR3 DNA: TGTGCCAGCAGCTCGGACGGCTACGAGCAGTACTTC
D gene: TRBD1; J gene: TRBJ2-7; V gene: TRBV18; clone size: .; CDR3 protein: CASSGGTGYEQYF; CDR3 DNA: TGTGCCAGCTCCGGCGGGACAGGGTACGAGCAGTACTTC
D gene: .; J gene: TRBJ2-1; V gene: TRBV11-2; clone size: .; CDR3 protein: CASSLGGDNEQFF; CDR3 DNA: TGTGCCAGCAGCTTAGGCGGGGATAATGAGCAGTTCTTC
D gene: .; J gene: TRBJ2-4; V gene: TRBV6-5; clone size: .; CDR3 protein: CAISVGAKNIQYF; CDR3 DNA: TGTGCCATCAGTGTGGGGGCCAAAAACATTCAGTACTTC
D gene: TRBD2; J gene: TRBJ2-3; V gene: TRBV7-9; clone size: .; CDR3 protein: CASSYSGSGTDTQYF; CDR3 DNA: TGTGCCAGCAGCTACAGCGGGAGTGGCACAGATACGCAGTATTTT
D gene: .; J gene: TRBJ2-1; V gene: TRBV21-1; clone size: once; CDR3 protein: CASSKAPSGGLNEQFF; CDR3 DNA: TGTGCCAGCAGCAAAGCCCCCAGCGGGGGACTCAATGAGCAGTTCTTC
D gene: .; J gene: TRBJ2-7; V gene: TRBV19; clone size: .; CDR3 protein: CASSISGGPSYEQYF; CDR3 DNA: TGTGCCAGTAGTATCTCCGGGGGGCCTTCCTACGAGCAGTACTTC
D gene: .; J gene: TRBJ2-5; V gene: TRBV7-8; clone size: .; CDR3 protein: CASSLEGGYQETQYF; CDR3 DNA: TGTGCCAGCAGCTTAGAGGGTGGTTACCAAGAGACCCAGTACTTC
D gene: TRBD2; J gene: TRBJ2-3; V gene: TRBV28; clone size: .; CDR3 protein: CASSPNSGIAQYF; CDR3 DNA: TGTGCCAGCAGTCCTAATAGCGGGATCGCGCAGTATTTT
D gene: .; J gene: TRBJ2-2; V gene: TRBV29-1; clone size: .; CDR3 protein: CSVDGHTGELFF; CDR3 DNA: TGCAGCGTTGACGGCCACACCGGGGAGCTGTTTTTT
D gene: TRBD2; J gene: TRBJ2-1; V gene: TRBV7-2; clone size: .; CDR3 protein: CASSPLAGGPYNEQFF; CDR3 DNA: TGTGCCAGCAGCCCACTAGCGGGAGGTCCATACAATGAGCAGTTCTTC
D gene: .; J gene: TRBJ1-1; V gene: TRBV25-1; clone size: .; CDR3 protein: CASSDSPLQGGHTEAFF; CDR3 DNA: TGTGCCAGCAGTGATTCCCCTCTACAGGGCGGTCACACTGAAGCTTTCTTT
D gene: .; J gene: TRBJ2-1; V gene: TRBV19; clone size: .; CDR3 protein: CASSPGPSVLF; CDR3 DNA: TGTGCCAGTAGTCCCGGGCCCTCCGTTCTCTTC
D gene: TRBD2; J gene: TRBJ2-5; V gene: TRBV19; clone size: .; CDR3 protein: CASSIMSGGQETQYF; CDR3 DNA: TGTGCCAGTAGTATCATGAGCGGGGGTCAAGAGACCCAGTACTTC
D gene: TRBD1; J gene: TRBJ1-5; V gene: TRBV30; clone size: .; CDR3 protein: CAWSSGQGHQPQHF; CDR3 DNA: TGTGCCTGGAGTAGCGGACAGGGACATCAGCCCCAGCATTTT
D gene: TRBD2; J gene: TRBJ2-7; V gene: TRBV2; clone size: .; CDR3 protein: CASSILAGEAYEQYF; CDR3 DNA: TGTGCCAGCAGTATACTAGCGGGAGAGGCTTACGAGCAGTACTTC
D gene: TRBD1; J gene: TRBJ1-6; V gene: TRBV10-3; clone size: .; CDR3 protein: CAISESGDSNSPLHF; CDR3 DNA: TGTGCCATCAGTGAGTCTGGGGACAGTAATTCACCCCTCCACTTT
D gene: TRBD1; J gene: TRBJ2-3; V gene: TRBV28; clone size: .; CDR3 protein: CASSLDRGGTDTQYF; CDR3 DNA: TGTGCCAGCAGTTTGGACAGGGGAGGGACAGATACGCAGTATTTT
D gene: TRBD1; J gene: TRBJ1-1; V gene: TRBV15; clone size: .; CDR3 protein: CATSRLRQGGTEAFF; CDR3 DNA: TGTGCCACCAGCAGACTGCGACAGGGGGGCACTGAAGCTTTCTTT
D gene: TRBD2; J gene: TRBJ2-3; V gene: TRBV29-1; clone size: .; CDR3 protein: CSVDPERGGHTDTQYF; CDR3 DNA: TGCAGCGTTGACCCAGAGCGGGGGGGCCACACAGATACGCAGTATTTT
D gene: TRBD2; J gene: TRBJ2-7; V gene: TRBV12-5; clone size: .; CDR3 protein: CASGLAGRPLLGRMPREALYEQYF; CDR3 DNA: TGTGCTAGTGGTTTGGCCGGCCGCCCGCTTTTGGGGCGCATGCCGCGGGAGGCTCTCTACGAGCAGTACTTC
D gene: .; J gene: TRBJ1-1; V gene: TRBV7-9; clone size: .; CDR3 protein: CASSFGVQNTEAFF; CDR3 DNA: TGTGCCAGCAGCTTCGGGGTACAGAACACTGAAGCTTTCTTT
D gene: .; J gene: TRBJ2-5; V gene: TRBV18; clone size: .; CDR3 protein: CASSHSGGQTSRETQYF; CDR3 DNA: TGTGCCAGCTCGCACTCGGGGGGACAGACGAGTCGGGAGACCCAGTACTTC
D gene: .; J gene: TRBJ2-6; V gene: TRBV27; clone size: once; CDR3 protein: CASSPDPSGGGWSGANVLTF; CDR3 DNA: TGTGCCAGCAGTCCCGACCCTTCGGGAGGGGGCTGGTCTGGGGCCAACGTCCTGACTTTC
D gene: .; J gene: TRBJ2-5; V gene: TRBV7-8; clone size: .; CDR3 protein: CASSLARGSRETQYF; CDR3 DNA: TGTGCCAGCAGCTTAGCGAGGGGGAGTCGGGAGACCCAGTACTTC
D gene: .; J gene: TRBJ2-3; V gene: TRBV2; clone size: .; CDR3 protein: CASSGTLTSSTDTQYF; CDR3 DNA: TGTGCCAGCAGCGGGACACTCACCTCTAGCACAGATACGCAGTATTTT
D gene: .; J gene: TRBJ2-6; V gene: TRBV7-9; clone size: .; CDR3 protein: CASSPLAGQESSGANVLTF; CDR3 DNA: TGTGCCAGCAGCCCACTAGCCGGACAGGAAAGCTCTGGGGCCAACGTCCTGACTTTC